The T cell receptor (beta chain) under discussion was sequenced for a study of blood T cell repertoires in COVID-19. About the research overall: Acute-phase and convalescent COVID-19 samples originated in the United States, Italy and Spain. In each case, the material was cDNA or gDNA derived from T cells, B-cell-depleted T cells, or PBMCs.

The CDR3 contains 15 residues. Germline CDR1 and CDR2: MNHNY and SVGAGI (reference sequence). J lost 4 bases, V lost 2 bases, and 4 bases had no gene match. Per the authors' pipeline: Nucleated cell number was recorded as an estimate derived from reference gene primer amplification. TCRdb keeps only in-frame clones here, not all; method: immunoSEQ multiplex PCR. V, J and clone size are those of that table, while D and trimming were read from the DNA. Among approximately 360,000 clones, 89% were seen once, and the ten largest hold more than 1%. The TCR was taken from a man aged 35-49 years with acute or convalescent COVID-19. The rearrangement uses TRBV6-6 and TRBJ1-2, with 10 bases lining up with TRBD1. The source material was peripheral blood. The DNA of the CDR3 is TGTGCCAGCAGTTACCGGGACAGGGGCGGCTATGGCTACACCTTC. This translates into CASSYRDRGGYGYTF.